A selection of T cell receptor beta chains follows, all from one sample in a study of naive and memory T cell subsets. TCRdb re-called the UMI-ligation and nested PCR reads with MiXCR, one entry per CDR3 protein. The data hold about 120,000 distinct CDR3 sequences, with roughly 36% observed a single time. The source material was central memory CD4+ T cells from blood. All receptors derive from a human donor in good health. CDR3s include the opening cysteine and the closing phenylalanine or tryptophan. Fields, in order: CDR3 length, J gene, V gene, CDR3 protein.

length: 16; J: TRBJ2-1; V: TRBV28; CDR3: CASSLWGVTSYNEQFF
length: 15; J: TRBJ2-7; V: TRBV6-6; CDR3: CASASRDRLTYEQYF
length: 15; J: TRBJ2-3; V: TRBV28; CDR3: CASSSRQGRTDTQYF
length: 16; J: TRBJ2-3; V: TRBV11-2; CDR3: CASSWIHGEWGDTQYF
length: 15; J: TRBJ2-5; V: TRBV6-6; CDR3: CASSSWTGQGETQYF
length: 16; J: TRBJ1-5; V: TRBV7-2; CDR3: CASSSSTTGRNQPQHF
length: 15; J: TRBJ2-1; V: TRBV6-5; CDR3: CASSYDRGINNEQFF
length: 14; J: TRBJ2-3; V: TRBV7-2; CDR3: CASSLDLGADTQYF
length: 12; J: TRBJ2-6; V: TRBV20-1; CDR3: CSASPGANVLTF
length: 17; J: TRBJ2-1; V: TRBV29-1; CDR3: CSAQTSGAVVVRNEQFF
length: 12; J: TRBJ2-2; V: TRBV12-3/TRBV12-4; CDR3: CASSLVGGELFF
length: 14; J: TRBJ1-1; V: TRBV3-1; CDR3: CASSHRQKRLEAFF
length: 14; J: TRBJ2-7; V: TRBV9; CDR3: CASSVGGARNEQYF
length: 15; J: TRBJ1-1; V: TRBV6-5; CDR3: CASSRTGSRNTEAFF
length: 14; J: TRBJ1-6; V: TRBV7-2; CDR3: CASSLDRSNSPLHF
length: 16; J: TRBJ1-2; V: TRBV29-1; CDR3: CSVVATGSRVNYGYTF
length: 15; J: TRBJ2-5; V: TRBV28; CDR3: CASGGKAEGRETQYF
length: 16; J: TRBJ2-2; V: TRBV7-8; CDR3: CASSLARSVKGGELFF
length: 14; J: TRBJ2-7; V: TRBV12-3/TRBV12-4; CDR3: CASSPNMVAYEQYF
length: 12; J: TRBJ1-2; V: TRBV18; CDR3: CASSPEGGGYTF
length: 12; J: TRBJ2-7; V: TRBV6-1; CDR3: CASSYTGVEQYF
length: 12; J: TRBJ2-7; V: TRBV7-6; CDR3: CASSLPGNEQYF
length: 14; J: TRBJ1-4; V: TRBV27; CDR3: CASRGWGGEEKLFF
length: 14; J: TRBJ2-1; V: TRBV10-3; CDR3: CATRGSGSYNEQFF
length: 13; J: TRBJ2-1; V: TRBV20-1; CDR3: CSAIPLAYNEQFF
length: 15; J: TRBJ2-1; V: TRBV2; CDR3: CASSERAGGTNEQFF
length: 13; J: TRBJ2-5; V: TRBV20-1; CDR3: CSASQPGVETQYF
length: 13; J: TRBJ2-1; V: TRBV3-1; CDR3: CASSPRAAGREFF
length: 17; J: TRBJ1-6; V: TRBV5-6; CDR3: CASSLARQGRSYSPLHF
length: 14; J: TRBJ1-1; V: TRBV6-5; CDR3: CASSGGTANTEAFF
length: 16; J: TRBJ2-5; V: TRBV6-5; CDR3: CASSFTGQGDRKTQYF
length: 15; J: TRBJ2-2; V: TRBV27; CDR3: CASSLTQGAAGELFF
length: 13; J: TRBJ2-1; V: TRBV27; CDR3: CATKGQANNEQFF
length: 17; J: TRBJ2-3; V: TRBV5-1; CDR3: CASSLVSREWSTDTQYF
length: 15; J: TRBJ2-7; V: TRBV20-1; CDR3: CSARAPGGSTYEQYF
length: 11; J: TRBJ2-3; V: TRBV29-1; CDR3: CSVEYVDTQYF
length: 17; J: TRBJ2-5; V: TRBV12-3/TRBV12-4; CDR3: CASSHHLGGRDQETQYF
length: 14; J: TRBJ2-7; V: TRBV20-1; CDR3: CSARNPGTSDEQYF
length: 17; J: TRBJ2-7; V: TRBV6-2/TRBV6-3; CDR3: CASSSRSLRGRSYEQYF
length: 15; J: TRBJ2-5; V: TRBV20-1; CDR3: CSARDLGRGQETQYF
length: 19; J: TRBJ2-6; V: TRBV19; CDR3: CASSTQPGQQNSGANVLTF
length: 14; J: TRBJ2-1; V: TRBV4-2; CDR3: CAISSREGRDEQFF
length: 21; J: TRBJ1-1; V: TRBV7-9; CDR3: CASSFTSGQGVIRSMNTEAFF
length: 15; J: TRBJ2-5; V: TRBV7-3; CDR3: CASSFEGGGLETQYF
length: 15; J: TRBJ2-5; V: TRBV20-1; CDR3: CSASGRREFQETQYF
length: 17; J: TRBJ2-7; V: TRBV23-1; CDR3: CASSQSKRGTTAYEQYF
length: 14; J: TRBJ2-7; V: TRBV6-1; CDR3: CASSAFGWGDEQYF
length: 14; J: TRBJ2-7; V: TRBV9; CDR3: CASSVGGGLYEQYF
length: 13; J: TRBJ1-2; V: TRBV7-9; CDR3: CASSLGTHYGYTF
length: 15; J: TRBJ2-5; V: TRBV10-3; CDR3: CAISESGQGTETQYF
length: 13; J: TRBJ2-3; V: TRBV5-4; CDR3: CASSADATDTQYF
length: 15; J: TRBJ2-5; V: TRBV7-3; CDR3: CASSVTGTGGETQYF
length: 13; J: TRBJ1-1; V: TRBV19; CDR3: CASTERKNTEAFF
length: 17; J: TRBJ2-6; V: TRBV7-2; CDR3: CASGGLAGVPGANVLTF